Here is one T cell receptor beta chain with its context. Using immunoSEQ multiplex PCR, the repertoire was profiled, and TCRdb retains in-frame clones only, with some absent. The table shows approximately 250,000 clones, with approximately 88% occurring only once. This CDR3 is built from 16 residues. The germline V gene has CDR1 SNHLY and CDR2 FYNNEI. The V segment lost 6 bases and the J segment 1 base; nucleotides outside the gene matches: 10. Those enrolled, adults aged roughly 18 to 100 years, came from roughly 23 US areas. This sample was included in a study of blood T cell repertoires in COVID-19.

The sequence came from a woman aged 35 to 49 who had been exposed to COVID-19. Material: PBMCs or T cells enriched from blood (not recorded which). The chain uses TRBV2 and TRBJ2-3; 7 bases line up with TRBD1. The CDR3 reads CASRNRQGGGTDTQYF. CDR3 DNA sequence: TGTGCCAGCAGGAACCGACAGGGTGGGGGCACAGATACGCAGTATTTT.